Sequencing of this T cell receptor (beta chain) was carried out in a study of Ad26.COV2.S vaccination and SARS-CoV-2 variants. A note on this clone: Its antigen is as yet unknown.

Study observations and caveats: Non-spike TCR breadth did not differ much between vaccine and placebo recipients. Overall T cell responses may have been underestimated by the analyses of TCR breadth and depth. Among vaccine recipients, spike-specific TCR breadth exceeded that of placebo recipients.

The treatment here: roughly 20 received Ad26.COV2.S at low or high dose, single or two shots; about five received placebo; per-sample allocation not given. The samples were gathered on day 63 after the first injection of vaccine or placebo. The repertoire was sequenced with immunoSEQ multiplex PCR; TCRdb's copy has only in-frame clones and lacks some. The table includes fewer than 800,000 clones, 89% detected once. V was trimmed by 5 bases and J by 0 bases, leaving 12 bases between them. The length of the CDR3 is 15 residues. CDR1 is LNHDA, CDR2 SQIVND, per germline (reference sequence). The material was peripheral blood, obtained in a trial of Ad26.COV2.S vaccine versus placebo. This sequence was found in a person between 18 and 60 years old who received the Ad26.COV2.S COVID-19 vaccine or a placebo. V is TRBV19 and J is TRBJ2-3; no definite D call. The CDR3 here is CASSEDVSSTDTQYF. The CDR3 DNA reads as TGTGCCAGTAGTGAGGACGTATCTAGCACAGATACGCAGTATTTT.